What follows is one TCR beta chain and its context. The data originate from a study of T cell changes during pregnancy in multiple sclerosis. Data came from immunoSEQ multiplex PCR; TCRdb stores just in-frame clones and leaves some out. The repertoire has about 34,000 clones, about 90% of them found once; the top ten carry roughly 4.5%. The V gene lost 1 base and the J gene lost 6 bases, with 13 bases spanning the gap. Germline CDR1 SGHVS, CDR2 FQNEAQ. This CDR3 has 14 residues. Sequenced material: CD8+ T cells from peripheral blood mononuclear cells, taken after pregnancy. The V and J genes are TRBV7-8 and TRBJ2-7; D possibly corresponds to TRBD1 (5 bases). The clonotype was recovered from a female donor with multiple sclerosis, enrolled in a pregnancy study. CDR3 protein: CASSLDTRVGEQYF. The CDR3 DNA sequence: TGTGCCAGCAGCTTAGATACCAGGGTGGGCGAGCAGTACTTC.